These 4 T cell receptor beta chains share one sample of origin, sequenced in a study of T cells in Graves' hyperthyroidism and ophthalmopathy. Amplification of TCR beta CDR3 regions used RNA as the template. Initially, a first-round RT-PCR of the TCR CDR3 employed the HTBI primer set. TCRdb redid the calling of the multiplex PCR reads with MiXCR, one entry per CDR3 protein. The table has fewer than 750,000 distinct CDR3 sequences, roughly 46% seen once. Sequenced: peripheral blood or thyroid tissue (not recorded which). Receptors originate from a woman younger than 35 with Graves' hyperthyroidism.

This clonotype was detected many times. In nucleotides, the CDR3 is TGTGCCAGCAGCCAAGAGGGGGACCATATATACACCGGGGAGCTGTTTTTT. Translating it yields CASSQEGDHIYTGELFF. The gene calls are TRBV14 and TRBJ2-2, with D perhaps given as TRBD1 or TRBD2 (5 bases each). V was clipped by 0 bases and J by 3 bases, with 14 bases between them. CDR1 is SGHDN and CDR2 is FVKESK in the germline V gene. The CDR3 contains 17 residues.

The gene calls are TRBV7-2 and TRBJ2-7; the match to TRBD1 covers 7 bases. The tail of the sequence fits TRBJ2-1 better, so the J call may be wrong. From germline, CDR1 is SGHTA and CDR2 FQGNSA. This CDR3 has 15 amino acids. This CDR3 is CASSLDDRVWDEQFF. In DNA form, the CDR3 reads TGTGCCAGCAGCTTAGATGACAGGGTGTGGGATGAGCAGTTCTTC.

This chain links TRBV5-4 with TRBJ1-1, with TRBD1 identical over 11 bases. V was pared by 0 bases and J by 0 bases, with 4 bases of the junction left unmatched. From germline, CDR1 is SGHNT and CDR2 YYREEE (reference sequence). The CDR3 is 17 residues long. CDR3 sequence: CASSLGTGGRVNTEAFF. Written as DNA, the CDR3 is TGTGCCAGCAGCTTGGGGACAGGGGGCAGGGTGAACACTGAAGCTTTCTTT.

About this clonotype itself: It may be a read error: a sequence one base away is much more abundant. This chain links TRBV19 with TRBJ2-7; D may be TRBD1 or TRBD2 (5 bases each). Germline V gene data show CDR1 as LNHDA and CDR2 as SQIVND (reference sequence). CDR3 length equals 15 residues. V was trimmed by 4 bases and J by 2 bases, leaving 15 bases between them. The CDR3 nucleotides read TGTGCCAGTAGTACAGTCGGGACCGGCCCCTACGAGCAGTACTTC. Protein: CASSTVGTGPYEQYF.